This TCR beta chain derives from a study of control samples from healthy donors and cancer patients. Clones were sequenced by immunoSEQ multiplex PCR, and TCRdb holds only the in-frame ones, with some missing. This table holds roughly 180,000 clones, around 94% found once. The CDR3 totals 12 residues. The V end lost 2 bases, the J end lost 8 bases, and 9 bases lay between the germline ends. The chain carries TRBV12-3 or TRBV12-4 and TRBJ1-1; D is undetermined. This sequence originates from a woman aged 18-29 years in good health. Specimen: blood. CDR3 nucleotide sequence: TGTGCCAGCAGTTTATCCCGGCAGGAAGCTTTCTTT. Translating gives CASSLSRQEAFF.